This section outlines one T cell receptor beta chain sequence together with its context. Its antigen is as yet unknown. Only in-frame clones appear in the TCRdb table, and some are missing; sequencing was by immunoSEQ multiplex PCR. The sample totals about 10,000 clones. These data come from a study of synovial regulatory T cells in juvenile arthritis. Overall study findings and caveats: iaTreg TCR repertoires were largely private across patients and partially overlapped synovial Teff and blood CPL. CDR3 overlap with synovial Tregs was higher for iaTregs than other blood Tregs.

This CDR3 region has 13 residues. The nucleotide record is missing. The V gene's germline CDR1 is KGHSH and CDR2 LQKENI. What was sequenced was Treg cells from blood. Documented subset: remaining (HLA-DR-negative) circulating blood Treg cells. The V call is TRBV18, the J call TRBJ1-2. The sequence was obtained from a donor younger than 30 with juvenile idiopathic arthritis. The CDR3 spells CASSPGTPHGYTF.